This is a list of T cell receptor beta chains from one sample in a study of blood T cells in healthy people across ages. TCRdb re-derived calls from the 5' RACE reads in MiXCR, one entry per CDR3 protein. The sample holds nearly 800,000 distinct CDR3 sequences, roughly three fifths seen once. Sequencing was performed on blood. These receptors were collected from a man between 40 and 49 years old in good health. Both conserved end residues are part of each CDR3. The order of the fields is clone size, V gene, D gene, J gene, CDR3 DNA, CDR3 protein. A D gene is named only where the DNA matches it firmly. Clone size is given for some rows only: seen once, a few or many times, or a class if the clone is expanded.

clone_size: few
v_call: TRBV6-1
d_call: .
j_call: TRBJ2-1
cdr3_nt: TGTGCCAGCAGTGAAAGTGATATAGCGTGGGGTGAGCAGTTCTTC
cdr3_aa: CASSESDIAWGEQFF

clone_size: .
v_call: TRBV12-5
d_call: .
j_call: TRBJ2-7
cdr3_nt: TGTGCTAGCCTTGACAGGTACTCGTCCGAGCAGTACTTC
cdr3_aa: CASLDRYSSEQYF

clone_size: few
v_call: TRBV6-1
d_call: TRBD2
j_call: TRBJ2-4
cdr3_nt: TGTGCCAGCAGTGCCTCAAATCTAGCGGGCGGATTCAAAAACATTCAGTACTTC
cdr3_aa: CASSASNLAGGFKNIQYF

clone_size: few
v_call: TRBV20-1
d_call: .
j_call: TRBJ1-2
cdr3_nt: TGCAGTGCTTCTAGGACGTCGGGAAATAACTATGGCTACACCTTC
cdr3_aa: CSASRTSGNNYGYTF

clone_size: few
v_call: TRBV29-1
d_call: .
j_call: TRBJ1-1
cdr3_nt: TGCAGCGTTGGGGGGAGCCAATCCGAAGCTTTCTTT
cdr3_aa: CSVGGSQSEAFF

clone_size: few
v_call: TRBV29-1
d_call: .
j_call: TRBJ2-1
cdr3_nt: TGCAGCGTCGCATTAGGGGGAGATGAGCAGTTCTTC
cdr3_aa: CSVALGGDEQFF

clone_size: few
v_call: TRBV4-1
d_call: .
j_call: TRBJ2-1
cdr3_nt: TGCGCCAGCAGCCCAAGTGGGGGCCGGGGCAATGAGCAGTTCTTC
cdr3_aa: CASSPSGGRGNEQFF

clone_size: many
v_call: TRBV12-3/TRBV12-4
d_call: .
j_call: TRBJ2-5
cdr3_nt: TGTGCCAGCAGTGAGGGACAGATGGAGGGCCACCCCGCAGAGACCCAGTACTTC
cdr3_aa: CASSEGQMEGHPAETQYF

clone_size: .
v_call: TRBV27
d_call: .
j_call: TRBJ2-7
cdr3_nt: TGTGCCAGCAGTTTCGCTAACAAACTCGAGCAGTACTTC
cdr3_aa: CASSFANKLEQYF

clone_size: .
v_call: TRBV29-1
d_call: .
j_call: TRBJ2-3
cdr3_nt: TGTAGCGTTGCCGTTTCTGGCACAGATACGCAGTATTTT
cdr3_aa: CSVAVSGTDTQYF

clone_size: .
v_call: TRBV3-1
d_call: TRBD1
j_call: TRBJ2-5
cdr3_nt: TGTGCCAGCAGCAGGGGACAGAACCAAGAGACCCAGTACTTC
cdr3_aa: CASSRGQNQETQYF

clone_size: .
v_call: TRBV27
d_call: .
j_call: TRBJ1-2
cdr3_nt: TGTGCCAGCAGTTTATACGGGTCGATCAACTATGGCTACACCTTC
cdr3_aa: CASSLYGSINYGYTF

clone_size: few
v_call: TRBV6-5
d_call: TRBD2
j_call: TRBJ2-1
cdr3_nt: TGTGCCAGCAGTTACGCACTAGCGGCCTTCAATGAGCAGTTCTTC
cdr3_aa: CASSYALAAFNEQFF

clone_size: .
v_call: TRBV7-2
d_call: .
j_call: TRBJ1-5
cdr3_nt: TGTGCCAGCAGCTTTGAGGACAGCCAGCCCCAGCATTTT
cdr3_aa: CASSFEDSQPQHF

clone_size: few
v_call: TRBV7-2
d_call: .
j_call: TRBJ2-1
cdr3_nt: TGTGCCAGCAGCTTGACGAGAGGGGCGGGCGAGCAGTTCTTC
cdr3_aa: CASSLTRGAGEQFF

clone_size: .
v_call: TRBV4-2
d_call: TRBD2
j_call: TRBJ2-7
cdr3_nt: TGTGCCAGCAGACATAGCGGGATAAGGGAGCAGTACTTC
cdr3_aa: CASRHSGIREQYF

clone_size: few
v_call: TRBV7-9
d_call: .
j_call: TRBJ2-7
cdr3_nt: TGTGCCAGCAGCTTAGCAGGACTCAGCGAGCAGTACTTC
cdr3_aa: CASSLAGLSEQYF

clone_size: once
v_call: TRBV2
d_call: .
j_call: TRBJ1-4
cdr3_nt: TGTGCCAGCAGTGAAACAGGCTCCCATGAAAAACTGTTTTTT
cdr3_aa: CASSETGSHEKLFF

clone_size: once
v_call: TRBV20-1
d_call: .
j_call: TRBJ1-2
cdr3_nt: TGCAGTGGGACGCCGCCCAGGGGCGACTATGGCTACACCTTC
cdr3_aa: CSGTPPRGDYGYTF

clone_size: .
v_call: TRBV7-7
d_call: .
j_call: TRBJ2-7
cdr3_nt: TGTGCCAGCAGCTTAGAGGCAGGGGACGAGCAGTACTTC
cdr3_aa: CASSLEAGDEQYF

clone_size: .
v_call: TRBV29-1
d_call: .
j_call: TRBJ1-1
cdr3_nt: TGCAGCGTTGTTTACACTGAAGCTTTCTTT
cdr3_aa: CSVVYTEAFF

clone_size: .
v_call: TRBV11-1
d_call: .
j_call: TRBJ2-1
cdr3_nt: TGTGCCAGCAGCCCCCAGTTGGCCAACAATGAGCAGTTCTTC
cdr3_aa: CASSPQLANNEQFF

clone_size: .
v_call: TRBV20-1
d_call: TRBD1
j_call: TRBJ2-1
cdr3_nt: TGCAGTGCTAGAGACGGGCGACAGGGAGATTATAACAATGAGCAGTTCTTC
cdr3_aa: CSARDGRQGDYNNEQFF

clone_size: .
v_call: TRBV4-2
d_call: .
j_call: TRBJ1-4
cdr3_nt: TGTGCCAGCAGCCCCTCGGGGACGGGACCAACTAATGAAAAACTGTTTTTT
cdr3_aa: CASSPSGTGPTNEKLFF

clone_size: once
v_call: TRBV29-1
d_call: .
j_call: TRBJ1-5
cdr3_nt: TGCAGCGTGGAGACAGGTTTGAAGAATCAGCCCCAGCATTTT
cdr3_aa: CSVETGLKNQPQHF

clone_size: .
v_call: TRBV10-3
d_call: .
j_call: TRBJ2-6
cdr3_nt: TGTGCCATCAGTGAGTGGGCAGGCGATCTTAGCTCTGGGGCCAACGTCCTGACTTTC
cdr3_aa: CAISEWAGDLSSGANVLTF

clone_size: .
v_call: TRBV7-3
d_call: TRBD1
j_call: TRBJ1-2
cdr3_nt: TGTGCCAGCAGCCAGACCAACCCGGGACAGGGGGGCTATGGCTACACCTTC
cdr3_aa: CASSQTNPGQGGYGYTF

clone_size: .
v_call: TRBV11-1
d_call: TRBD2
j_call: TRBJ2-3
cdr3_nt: TGTGCCAGCAGCCCCGGACTAGCCTACACAGATACGCAGTATTTT
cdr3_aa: CASSPGLAYTDTQYF

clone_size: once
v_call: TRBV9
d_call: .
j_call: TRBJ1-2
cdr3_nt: TGTGCCAGCAGCGTTAGCCAGGGTTATGGCTACACCTTC
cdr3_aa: CASSVSQGYGYTF

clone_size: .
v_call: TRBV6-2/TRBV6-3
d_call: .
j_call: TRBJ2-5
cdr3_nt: TGTGCCAGCAGTCAAACTATTCTGTACTTC
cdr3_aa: CASSQTILYF

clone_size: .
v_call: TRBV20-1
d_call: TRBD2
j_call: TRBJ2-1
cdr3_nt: TGCGGACTTTCCGACAGCGGGAGATTCTACAATGAGCAGTTCTTC
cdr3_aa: CGLSDSGRFYNEQFF

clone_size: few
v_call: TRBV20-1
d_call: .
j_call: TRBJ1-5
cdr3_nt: TGCAGTGCTCTGGGACACCAGGACAGCAATCAGCCCCAGCATTTT
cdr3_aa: CSALGHQDSNQPQHF

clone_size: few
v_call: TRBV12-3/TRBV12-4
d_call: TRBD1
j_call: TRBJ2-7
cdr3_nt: TGTGCCAGCAGTGCCACGGGACAGAAAACCTACGAGCAGTACTTC
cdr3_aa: CASSATGQKTYEQYF

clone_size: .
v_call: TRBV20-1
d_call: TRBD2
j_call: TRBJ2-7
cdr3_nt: TGCAGTGCTAGAGATGGACTAGCGGGAGCGTACGAGCAGTACTTC
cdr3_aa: CSARDGLAGAYEQYF

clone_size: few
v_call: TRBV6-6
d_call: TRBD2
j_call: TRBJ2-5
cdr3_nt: TGTGCCGGCTATAAGCGGGATCAAGGGGAGCAGTACTTC
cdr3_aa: CAGYKRDQGEQYF

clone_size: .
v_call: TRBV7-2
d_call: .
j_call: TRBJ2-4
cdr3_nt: TGTGCCAGCAGCGTAGGGGGGAGCGGGGCACTAGCCAAAAACATTCAGTACTTC
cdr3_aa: CASSVGGSGALAKNIQYF

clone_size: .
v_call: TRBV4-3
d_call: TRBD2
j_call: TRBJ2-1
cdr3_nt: TGCGCCAGCAGCCAGATAACTAGCGGGAGTTCCAATGAGCAGTTCTTC
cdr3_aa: CASSQITSGSSNEQFF

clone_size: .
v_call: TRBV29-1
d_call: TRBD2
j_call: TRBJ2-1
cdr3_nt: TGCAGCGTTATGACTAGCGGGAGGGCCATGGTCTATGAGCAGTTCTTC
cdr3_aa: CSVMTSGRAMVYEQFF

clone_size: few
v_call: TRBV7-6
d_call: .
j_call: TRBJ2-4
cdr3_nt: TGTGCCAGCAGCTTAGAGGCAGTGGAAAAAAACATTCAGTACTTC
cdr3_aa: CASSLEAVEKNIQYF

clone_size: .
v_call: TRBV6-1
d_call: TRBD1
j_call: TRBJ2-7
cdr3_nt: TGTGCCAGCAGTCTACAGGGGGCCAACGAGCAGTACTTC
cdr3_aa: CASSLQGANEQYF

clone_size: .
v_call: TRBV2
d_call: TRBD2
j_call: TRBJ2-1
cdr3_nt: TGTGCCAGCAGGGGACTAGATGAGCAGTTCTTC
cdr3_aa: CASRGLDEQFF

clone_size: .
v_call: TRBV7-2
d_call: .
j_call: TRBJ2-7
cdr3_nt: TGTGCCAGCAGCAAGGACAGCTCTCTCTCCTACGAGCAGTACTTC
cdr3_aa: CASSKDSSLSYEQYF

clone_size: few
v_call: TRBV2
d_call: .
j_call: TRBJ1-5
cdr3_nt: TGTGCCAGCAGGGACCAGGGAGGTCAGCCCCAGCATTTT
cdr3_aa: CASRDQGGQPQHF